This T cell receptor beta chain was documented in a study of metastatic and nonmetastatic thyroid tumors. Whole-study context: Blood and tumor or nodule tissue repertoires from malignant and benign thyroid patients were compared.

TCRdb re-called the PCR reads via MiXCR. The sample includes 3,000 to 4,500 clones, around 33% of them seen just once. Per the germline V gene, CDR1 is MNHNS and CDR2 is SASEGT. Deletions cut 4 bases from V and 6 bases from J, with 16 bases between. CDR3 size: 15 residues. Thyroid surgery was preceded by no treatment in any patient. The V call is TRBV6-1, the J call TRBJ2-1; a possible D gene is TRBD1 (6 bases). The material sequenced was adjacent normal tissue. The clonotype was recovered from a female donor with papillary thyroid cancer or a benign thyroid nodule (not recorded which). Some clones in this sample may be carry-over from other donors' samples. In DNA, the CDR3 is TGTGCCAGCAGTGCCAGGGGCCCCTTCGGCAATGAGCAGTTCTTC. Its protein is CASSARGPFGNEQFF.